This T cell receptor beta chain was sequenced during a study of patients and donors after allogeneic stem cell transplantation (dated by TCRdb to about 2020). The germline V gene (reference sequence) specifies DFQATT as CDR1 and SNEGSKA as CDR2. The CDR3 holds 14 amino acids from the cysteine to the phenylalanine. Kept here is only the CDR3 DNA, which spans 42 bases and is read in frame from base 1. V was cut back by 4 bases and J by 0 bases, leaving a gap of 12 bases between them. The library relied on RT-PCR. TCRdb lists the instrument as NextSeq 550. TCRdb reprocessing: public reads trimmed at Q25 with fastp, clones called with MiXCR, in-frame beta chains kept. Each entry merges the rows of one CDR3 protein and shows their most common DNA and genes. Present in this sample are around 200,000 distinct CDR3 sequences, around 41% of which were seen just once. 11% of the sample lies in the top ten. There are a few counts of this clonotype. This receptor's antigen is unknown. The input lacks base qualities; no much larger clone sits a single base away.

Input material: blood, either unsorted or a sorted T cell fraction (not recorded which). The TCR was taken from a human donor who was either an allogeneic HSCT recipient or a stem cell or donor lymphocyte infusion donor (not recorded which). It is not recorded whose cells these are; they may come from a transplant donor. The chain joins TRBV20-1 to TRBJ1-1, and perhaps TRBD1 as D gene, on 6 matching bases. CDR3 loop: CSAIRGGMNTEAFF. The DNA sequence is given as TGCAGTGCTATACGAGGGGGGATGAACACTGAAGCTTTCTTT.